This T cell receptor beta chain was sequenced in a study of blood T cell repertoires in COVID-19. Overall study: COVID-19 samples from acute and convalescent phases originated in the United States, Italy and Spain.

TCRdb's table, derived via immunoSEQ multiplex PCR, lists solely in-frame clones and lacks some. The sample contains around 380,000 clones, around 87% of which appear only once. Cohort 3 donors were reported recovered after two negative PCRs, clearance, or symptom resolution. Looked up from germline, CDR1 is GTSNPN and CDR2 is SVGIG (reference sequence). This CDR3 has 17 residues. Trimming cost V 0 bases and J 2 bases; bases outside gene matches: 10. Input material: PBMCs or T cells enriched from blood (not recorded which). The chain couples TRBV30 to TRBJ2-1, with TRBD2 identical over 7 bases. This TCR derives from a man aged 25 to 45 who had recovered from COVID-19. CDR3 DNA: TGTGCCTGGAGTGTAGGCCTGGGGCTAGCGGCCTACAATGAGCAGTTCTTC. Amino acid sequence: CAWSVGLGLAAYNEQFF.